The clone carrying this T cell receptor (beta chain) occurred many times. What it binds is unknown. These data originate in a study of CD8 T cells in ankylosing spondylitis. The CDR3 is 13 residues long. V lost 3 bases and J lost 3; bases outside the gene matches: 4. Germline CDR1 is DFQATT and CDR2 is SNEGSKA (reference sequence). Making use of molecular barcodes, quantitative 5'-RACE generated TCR beta libraries. Each CDR3 protein gets one entry after TCRdb re-called the 5' RACE reads with MiXCR. The sample consists of 150,000 to 200,000 distinct CDR3 sequences, more than 9% of them appearing once. Points from the study as a whole: The clones that were linked to disease were reported to be significantly enriched in matched synovial fluid samples from ankylosing spondylitis patients. Relatively scarce in peripheral blood, disease-linked clones were CD8+. Ankylosing spondylitis blood appeared to carry a characteristic TCR beta motif of 7 or 8 highly homologous variants.

The sample consisted of blood, either unsorted or a sorted T cell fraction (not recorded which). This clonotype was sampled from a male donor with ankylosing spondylitis or in good health (not recorded which). This chain connects TRBV20-1 to TRBJ1-1; 7 positions agree with TRBD1. This CDR3 reads CSASPTGYTEAFF. DNA of the CDR3: TGCAGTGCTAGCCCGACAGGGTACACTGAAGCTTTCTTT.